This T cell receptor beta chain derives from a study of cytomegalovirus exposure and HLA in healthy donors. Study outcomes and limitations: Subsequent analysis of the approximately 110 validation repertoires found a tendency for first-cohort TCR clusters to co-occur.

While the first cohort had about 610 subjects, the donors belonged to the separate validation cohort of roughly 130 subjects. TCRdb's copy holds only in-frame clones and misses some; the assay was immunoSEQ multiplex PCR. The sample has 110,000 to 150,000 clones; 90% to 95% are singletons. In the case of this clone: Its specificity is unknown.

V was clipped by 0 bases and J by 0 bases; unmatched bases: 9. The CDR3 is 18 residues long. The genes are TRBV23-1 and TRBJ2-5, with 8 bases fitting TRBD2. TRBV23-1 is reported as an ORF; its role is uncertain. This TCR came from a man younger than 30 in good health and CMV-seronegative. The sequenced sample consisted of PBMCs. CDR3 loop: CASSQSYETSEYQETQYF. CDR3 DNA: TGCGCCAGCAGTCAATCGTACGAGACTAGCGAGTACCAAGAGACCCAGTACTTC.